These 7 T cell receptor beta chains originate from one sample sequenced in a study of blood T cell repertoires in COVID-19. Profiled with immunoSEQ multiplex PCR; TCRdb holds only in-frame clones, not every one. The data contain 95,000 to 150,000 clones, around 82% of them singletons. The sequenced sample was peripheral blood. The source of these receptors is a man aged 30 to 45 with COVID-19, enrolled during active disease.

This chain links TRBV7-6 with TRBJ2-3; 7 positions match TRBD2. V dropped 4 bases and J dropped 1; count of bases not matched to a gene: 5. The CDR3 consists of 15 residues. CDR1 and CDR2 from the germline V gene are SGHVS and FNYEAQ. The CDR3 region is CASSSTTSGTDTQYF. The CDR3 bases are TGTGCCAGCAGCTCGACAACTAGCGGCACAGATACGCAGTATTTT.

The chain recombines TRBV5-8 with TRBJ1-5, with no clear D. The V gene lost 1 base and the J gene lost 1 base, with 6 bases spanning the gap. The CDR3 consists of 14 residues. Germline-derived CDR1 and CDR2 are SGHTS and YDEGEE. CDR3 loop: CASSLLASNQPQHF. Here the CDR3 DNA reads TGTGCCAGCAGCTTGCTGGCCAGCAATCAGCCCCAGCATTTT.

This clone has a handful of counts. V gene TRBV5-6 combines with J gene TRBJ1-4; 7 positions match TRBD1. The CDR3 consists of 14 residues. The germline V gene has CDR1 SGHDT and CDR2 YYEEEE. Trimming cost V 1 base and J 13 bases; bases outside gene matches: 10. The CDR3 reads CASSLTGRGTVLFF. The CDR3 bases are TGTGCCAGCAGCTTGACAGGCAGGGGGACGGTACTGTTTTTT.

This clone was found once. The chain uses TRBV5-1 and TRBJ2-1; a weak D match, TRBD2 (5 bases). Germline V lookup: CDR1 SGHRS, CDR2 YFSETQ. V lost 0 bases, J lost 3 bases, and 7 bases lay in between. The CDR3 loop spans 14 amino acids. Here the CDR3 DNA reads TGCGCCAGCAGCTTGGCCAGCGGCTACAATGAGCAGTTCTTC. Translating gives CASSLASGYNEQFF.

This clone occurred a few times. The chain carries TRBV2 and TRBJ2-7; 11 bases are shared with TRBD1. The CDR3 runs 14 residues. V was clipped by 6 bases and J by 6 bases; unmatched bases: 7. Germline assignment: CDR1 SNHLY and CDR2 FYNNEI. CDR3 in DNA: TGTGCCAGCAGAGGCACCGGGACAGGGGGCGAGCAGTACTTC. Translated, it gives CASRGTGTGGEQYF.

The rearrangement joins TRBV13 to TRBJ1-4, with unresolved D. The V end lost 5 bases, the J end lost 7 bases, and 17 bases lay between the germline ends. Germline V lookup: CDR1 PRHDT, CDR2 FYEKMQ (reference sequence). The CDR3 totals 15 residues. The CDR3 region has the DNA TGTGCCAGCAGCCTAGACGACCTTAGCGGTGAAAAACTGTTTTTT. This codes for CASSLDDLSGEKLFF.

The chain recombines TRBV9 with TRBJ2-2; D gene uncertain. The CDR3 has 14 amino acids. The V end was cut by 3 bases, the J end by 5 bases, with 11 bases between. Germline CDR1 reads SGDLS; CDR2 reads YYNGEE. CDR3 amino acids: CASSAVLITGELFF. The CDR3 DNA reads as TGTGCCAGCAGCGCCGTCTTAATAACCGGGGAGCTGTTTTTT.